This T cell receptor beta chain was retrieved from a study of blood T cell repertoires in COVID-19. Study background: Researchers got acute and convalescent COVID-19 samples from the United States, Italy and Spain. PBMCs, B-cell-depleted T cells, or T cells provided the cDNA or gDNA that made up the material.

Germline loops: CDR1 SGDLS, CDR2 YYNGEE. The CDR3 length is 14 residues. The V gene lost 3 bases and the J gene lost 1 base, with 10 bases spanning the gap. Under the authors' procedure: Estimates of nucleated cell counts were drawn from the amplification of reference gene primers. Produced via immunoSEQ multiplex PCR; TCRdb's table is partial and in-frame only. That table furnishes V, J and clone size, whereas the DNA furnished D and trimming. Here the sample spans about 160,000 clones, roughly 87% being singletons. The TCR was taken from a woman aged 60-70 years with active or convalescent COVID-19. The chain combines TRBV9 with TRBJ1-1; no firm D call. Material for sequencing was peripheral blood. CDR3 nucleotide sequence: TGTGCCAGCAGCGCCCAGACGGGGAACACTGAAGCTTTCTTT. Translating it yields CASSAQTGNTEAFF.